This is a list of T cell receptor beta chains from one sample in a study of regulatory T cells in long-lasting Graves disease. TCRdb called the multiplex PCR reads again in MiXCR, with one record for every CDR3 protein. This table has about 460,000 distinct CDR3 sequences, 20% to 25% appearing once. Sequenced material: peripheral blood mononuclear cells (PBMCs), taken when the disease was refractory, from a patient treated with antithyroid drugs. All receptors derive from a female donor with Graves disease. The CDR3 runs from the conserved cysteine through the conserved F or W. A D gene is named only where the DNA matches it firmly. Size is omitted from some rows. Given values are once, few, many or a class for expanded clones.

d_call	j_call	v_call	clone_size	cdr3_nt	cdr3_aa
TRBD1	TRBJ1-2	TRBV6-1	many	TGTGCCAGCAGGCCCGGGACAGACTATGGCTACACCTTC	CASRPGTDYGYTF
TRBD2	TRBJ2-7	TRBV20-1	few	TGCAGTGCTTCCCACGGGGGGGGAATCTATTACGAGCAGTACTTC	CSASHGGGIYYEQYF
TRBD2	TRBJ2-3	TRBV28	NA	TGTGCCAGCAGTTTCAGGACTAGCTTGGCAGATACGCAGTATTTT	CASSFRTSLADTQYF
TRBD1	TRBJ1-6	TRBV12-3/TRBV12-4	many	TGTGCCAGCAGCCCGAACAGGGGTTGGAATTCACCCCTCCACTTT	CASSPNRGWNSPLHF
TRBD1	TRBJ2-5	TRBV5-8	NA	TGTGCCAGCAGCTCTCAGGGGGCTGGAGAGACCCAGTACTTC	CASSSQGAGETQYF
NA	TRBJ1-2	TRBV15	many	TGTGCCACCAGCGGTGGTCTGGTTGACCCAGGAGTCTATGGCTACACCTTC	CATSGGLVDPGVYGYTF
NA	TRBJ1-3	TRBV12-3/TRBV12-4	NA	TGTGCCAGCAGTATGGGGGACTCTGGAAACACCATATATTTT	CASSMGDSGNTIYF
NA	TRBJ1-2	TRBV5-5	NA	TGTGCCAGCAGCTTGGATCTGGGGCAGTTCTATGGCTACACCTTC	CASSLDLGQFYGYTF
TRBD1	TRBJ2-3	TRBV28	many	TGTGCCAGCAGTTTGACAGGGAGAACAGATACGCAGTATTTT	CASSLTGRTDTQYF
NA	TRBJ1-2	TRBV4-1	NA	TGCGCCAGCAGCCTTGAGACAGGAGATAACTATGGCTACACCTTC	CASSLETGDNYGYTF
NA	TRBJ1-5	TRBV6-1	few	TGTGCCAGCAGTGTGATGGGCCTTCATAGCAATCAGCCCCAGCATTTT	CASSVMGLHSNQPQHF
NA	TRBJ1-1	TRBV24-1	few	TGTGCCACCAGTGATTTGCTTTTCTGGGACAAGGAGGCGTTGAGCACTGAAGCTTTCTTT	CATSDLLFWDKEALSTEAFF
NA	TRBJ2-4	TRBV28	many	TGTGCCAGCAGCGAAACGGGACGGGCCAAAAACATTCAGTACTTC	CASSETGRAKNIQYF
NA	TRBJ2-2	TRBV9	NA	TGTGCCAGCAGCGTAGGGTTCTGGGACACCGGGGAGCTGTTTTTT	CASSVGFWDTGELFF
NA	TRBJ2-7	TRBV5-1	NA	TGCGCCAGCAGCTTCGGGCAGGGGCGCTACGAGCAGTACTTC	CASSFGQGRYEQYF
NA	TRBJ1-4	TRBV7-2	many	TGTGCCAGCAGCTCCGGGTCTGAAGGGGAAAAACTGTTTTTT	CASSSGSEGEKLFF
NA	TRBJ2-7	TRBV7-2	NA	TGTGCCAGCAGCTTAGATCGCGACAATCCCTACGAGCAGTACTTC	CASSLDRDNPYEQYF
NA	TRBJ2-5	TRBV6-1	many	TGTGCCAGCAACGGGGCAGCCCAAGAGACCCAGTACTTC	CASNGAAQETQYF
NA	TRBJ1-1	TRBV5-1	many	TGCGCCAGCAGCCCGGGCGTGGGCACTGAAGCTTTCTTT	CASSPGVGTEAFF
NA	TRBJ2-3	TRBV7-8	NA	TGTGCCAGCAGCTTCAGACGGATTCGCGTTGATACGCAGTATTTT	CASSFRRIRVDTQYF
NA	TRBJ1-1	TRBV5-6	NA	TGTGCCAGCAGCTCCCAGGGAATTGGTTTCTTT	CASSSQGIGFF
NA	TRBJ2-5	TRBV11-3	NA	TGTGCCAGCAGCCTAACATGGGGGGATAAAGAGACCCAGTACTTC	CASSLTWGDKETQYF
NA	TRBJ2-7	TRBV27	many	TGTGCCAGCAGTTTATCCGACAGGTACGAGCAGTACTTC	CASSLSDRYEQYF
TRBD1	TRBJ2-7	TRBV6-1	NA	TGTGCCAGCACCCCGGTTTCGGTGATGGGGACAGGGGAGGCCTACGAGCAGTACTTC	CASTPVSVMGTGEAYEQYF
NA	TRBJ1-1	TRBV11-2	many	TGTGCCAGCAGCTTAGTCCGGGACGGCCCCCTAAACACTGAAGCTTTCTTT	CASSLVRDGPLNTEAFF
TRBD2	TRBJ2-7	TRBV6-1	many	TGTGCCAGCAGGGGGCTAGCGGGTGCGACCTACGAGCAGTACTTC	CASRGLAGATYEQYF
TRBD1	TRBJ1-2	TRBV24-1	many	TGTGCCACCAGTGACTCAACAGGGGGGTATGGCTACACCTTC	CATSDSTGGYGYTF
TRBD2	TRBJ2-1	TRBV6-5	NA	TGTGCCAGCAGCTACTACCCCACTAGCGGGGTCGGGGGCGCGTACAATGAGCAGTTCTTC	CASSYYPTSGVGGAYNEQFF
NA	TRBJ2-2	TRBV5-1	NA	TGCGCCAGCAGGGATGGGACACCTAACACCGGGGAGCTGTTTTTT	CASRDGTPNTGELFF
TRBD1	TRBJ1-2	TRBV3-1	NA	TGTGCCAGCAGCCAAGAGGCCAGGGGGCATGGCTACACCTTC	CASSQEARGHGYTF
NA	TRBJ2-5	TRBV20-1	NA	TGCAGTGCTCGACAAAAAAGGCGAGAGACCCAGTACTTC	CSARQKRRETQYF
TRBD1	TRBJ1-5	TRBV7-6	many	TGTGCCAGCAGCCTGACAGGGAGTCAGCCCCAGCATTTT	CASSLTGSQPQHF
NA	TRBJ1-1	TRBV12-3/TRBV12-4	many	TGTGCCAGCAGTCAAAGCACGGACTACACTGAAGCTTTCTTT	CASSQSTDYTEAFF
NA	TRBJ1-1	TRBV2	many	TGTGCCAGCAGTAGGACCCTAGATGCTGAAGCTTTCTTT	CASSRTLDAEAFF
TRBD1	TRBJ1-1	TRBV28	few	TGTGCCAGCAGTCCCTGGGGACAGGGCAGCACTGAAGCTTTCTTT	CASSPWGQGSTEAFF
NA	TRBJ2-7	TRBV5-1	few	TGCGCCAGCAGCCTTCCGGGACCCCTCCACGAGCAGTACTTC	CASSLPGPLHEQYF
NA	TRBJ1-3	TRBV20-1	NA	TGCAGTGCTGTTGGCTCCGGAAACACCATATATTTT	CSAVGSGNTIYF
NA	TRBJ1-1	TRBV28	many	TGTGCCAGCAGTCCTGAACAGGTACTGACCCACACTGAAGCTTTCTTT	CASSPEQVLTHTEAFF
NA	TRBJ2-5	TRBV7-2	many	TGTGCCAGCAGCTCCTGGTCGGGGGAGACCCAGTACTTC	CASSSWSGETQYF
NA	TRBJ1-5	TRBV2	few	TGTGCCAGCAGTGAATGGGGGACACCTAATCAGCCCCAGCATTTT	CASSEWGTPNQPQHF
NA	TRBJ1-3	TRBV24-1	NA	TGTGCCACGGAAGGTGATGGAAACACCATATATTTT	CATEGDGNTIYF
NA	TRBJ2-3	TRBV12-3/TRBV12-4	NA	TGTGCCAGCAGTTTAAGCCAAGGGAATACGCAGTATTTT	CASSLSQGNTQYF
TRBD2	TRBJ2-2	TRBV7-2	NA	TGTGCCAGCAGCTTGAATGAGGGAGGGATCGCCGGGGAGCTGTTTTTT	CASSLNEGGIAGELFF
NA	TRBJ1-1	TRBV13	NA	TGTGCCAGCAGCGCCGGCTGGAACAGGATAGAGGTGGTTGAAGCTTTCTTT	CASSAGWNRIEVVEAFF
NA	TRBJ2-5	TRBV29-1	many	TGCAGCGTTGAAACCAGAGGGGTCGGCCAAGAGACCCAGTACTTC	CSVETRGVGQETQYF
NA	TRBJ2-1	TRBV7-3	once	TGTGCCAGCAGCTTAACGGGGAGGGAGCAGTTCTTC	CASSLTGREQFF